This T cell receptor (beta chain) was recovered during a study of T cell repertoires in cytomegalovirus infection. Findings and limits, study-wide: Within the response measured ex vivo, HLA-C-restricted CMV-specific TCR beta clonotypes were dominant. The cumulative frequency of public TCR beta families distinguished individuals who carried CMV together with the relevant HLA.

Germline V gene sequence: CDR1 MNHEY, CDR2 SVGAGI. After removal of 5 bases from V and 6 bases from J, the junction contained 8 bases not matched to a gene. This CDR3 is built from 14 residues. TCRdb reprocessed the reads with MiXCR, giving one entry per CDR3 protein. In the table there are hundreds of thousands of distinct CDR3 sequences, 20% to 25% of which are singletons. A few counts support this clonotype. Its target is unknown. The rearrangement uses TRBV6-5 and TRBJ1-2; 8 positions match TRBD1. This sequence originates from a human donor in good health (CMV status not recorded). Some clones in this sample may be carry-over from other donors' samples. Sequencing was performed on CD8+ T cells from PBMCs. As DNA, the CDR3 is TGTGCCAGCAGTGGCATACAGGGGGTGGATGGCTACACCTTC. Translated: CASSGIQGVDGYTF.